This T cell receptor (beta chain) was recorded in a study of memory CD4+ T cells and cytomegalovirus serostatus. Study-wide results and caveats: Each of approximately 73 CMV-associated TCRbeta sequences occurred in one to five individuals. The CMV-associated TCR signature appears largely within the CD4+ memory repertoire.

Single viable CD3+CD4+CD8-CD45RO+ cells were sorted as the memory CD4+ T cells. The ends were cut back, 7 bases at V and 6 bases at J, with 18 bases in the middle. The CDR3 totals 14 residues. Germline lookup yields CDR1 LNHDA and CDR2 SQIVND (reference sequence). Only in-frame clones appear in the TCRdb table, and some are missing; sequencing was by immunoSEQ multiplex PCR. This table has approximately 50,000 clones, around 78% appearing once. This clone has a handful of counts. What it binds is unknown. The source of this sequence is an adult in good health and CMV-seronegative. What was sequenced was memory CD4+ T cells from blood. This chain links TRBV19 with TRBJ1-1, with D maybe TRBD1 (6 bases). The CDR3 reads CASKGPTGFAEAFF. CDR3 nucleotides: TGTGCCAGTAAGGGCCCCACAGGGTTTGCTGAAGCTTTCTTT.